Sequencing of this T cell receptor beta chain was carried out in a study of T cell repertoires in cytomegalovirus infection. Study-level background: Evidence of both CMV infection and a matching HLA type came from public TCR beta signatures.

The CDR3 length is 14 residues. V was cut by 5 bases and J by 6 bases, with 15 bases left in between. Germline assignment: CDR1 SGHVS and CDR2 FQNEAQ. One entry per CDR3 protein, called by TCRdb with MiXCR from the reads. Of about 180,000 distinct CDR3 sequences in the sample, about a fifth were seen once. Comments on this clonotype: The target antigen is unknown.

The V gene is TRBV7-8, the J gene TRBJ2-3; possible D gene TRBD1, 5 bases. This specimen consisted of CD8+ T cells from cultured PBMCs, obtained from culture after CMV antigen stimulation. The receptor was isolated from a human donor in good health (CMV status not recorded). Some clones in this sample may be carry-over from other donors' samples. DNA for the CDR3: TGTGCCAGCAGCCAGTTTGTAGGGGCGGATACGCAGTATTTT. Its protein product is CASSQFVGADTQYF.